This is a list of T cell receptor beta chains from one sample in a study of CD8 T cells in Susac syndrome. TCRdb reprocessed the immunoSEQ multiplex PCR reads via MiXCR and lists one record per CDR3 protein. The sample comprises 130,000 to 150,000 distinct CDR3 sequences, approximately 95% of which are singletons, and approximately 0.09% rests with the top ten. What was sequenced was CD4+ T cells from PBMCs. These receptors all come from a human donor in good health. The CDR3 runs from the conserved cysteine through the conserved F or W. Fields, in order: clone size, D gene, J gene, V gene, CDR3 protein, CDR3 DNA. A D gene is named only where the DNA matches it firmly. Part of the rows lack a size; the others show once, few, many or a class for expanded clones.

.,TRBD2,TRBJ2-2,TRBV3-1,CASRLAGPANTGELFF,TGTGCCAGCAGATTAGCGGGTCCCGCGAACACCGGGGAGCTGTTTTTT
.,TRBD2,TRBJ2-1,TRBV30,CAWSKPGLAGYNEQFF,TGTGCCTGGAGTAAACCAGGACTAGCGGGATACAATGAGCAGTTCTTC
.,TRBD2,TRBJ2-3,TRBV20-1,CSAPRAGGPNTQYF,TGCAGTGCCCCTAGGGCGGGAGGGCCAAATACGCAGTATTTT
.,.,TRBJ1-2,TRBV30,CAWSFPGPHYGYTF,TGTGCCTGGAGCTTCCCTGGGCCCCACTATGGCTACACCTTC
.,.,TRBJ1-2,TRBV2,CASKDQGNGYTF,TGTGCCAGCAAGGACCAGGGGAATGGCTACACCTTC
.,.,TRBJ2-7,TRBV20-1,CSARDFRGSYEQYF,TGCAGTGCTAGAGATTTCCGGGGAAGCTACGAGCAGTACTTC
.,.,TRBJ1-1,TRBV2,CASRRINGDTEAFF,TGTGCCAGCAGACGAATTAATGGGGACACTGAAGCTTTCTTT
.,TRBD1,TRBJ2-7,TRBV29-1,CSVARDRGPYEQYF,TGCAGCGTCGCCCGGGACAGGGGGCCGTACGAGCAGTACTTC
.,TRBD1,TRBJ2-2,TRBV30,CAWSADRLSGELFF,TGTGCCTGGAGTGCGGACAGGTTATCCGGGGAGCTGTTTTTT
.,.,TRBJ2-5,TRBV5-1,CASSLHQETQYF,TGCGCCAGCAGCTTGCACCAAGAGACCCAGTACTTC
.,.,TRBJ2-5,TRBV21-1,CASSNRWTTGTLRETQYF,TGTGCCAGCAGCAACCGGTGGACGACAGGCACCCTTAGGGAGACCCAGTACTTC
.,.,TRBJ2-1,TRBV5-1,CASNEAGSYNEQFF,TGCGCCAGCAACGAAGCGGGCTCCTACAATGAGCAGTTCTTC
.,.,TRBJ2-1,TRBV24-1,CATSDYNEQFF,TGTGCCACCAGTGATTACAATGAGCAGTTCTTC
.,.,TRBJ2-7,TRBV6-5,CASSRDGSSYEQYF,TGTGCCAGCAGTCGGGACGGGAGCTCCTACGAGCAGTACTTC
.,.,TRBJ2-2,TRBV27,CASRQSVTGELFF,TGTGCCAGCAGGCAGTCGGTCACCGGGGAGCTGTTTTTT
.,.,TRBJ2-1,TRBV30,CAWSPNWNYNEQFF,TGTGCCTGGAGTCCCAACTGGAACTACAATGAGCAGTTCTTC
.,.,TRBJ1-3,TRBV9,CASSVRGDISGNTIYF,TGTGCCAGCAGCGTAAGGGGGGACATCTCTGGAAACACCATATATTTT
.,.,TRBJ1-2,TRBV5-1,CASSPGEGFDGYTF,TGCGCCAGCAGCCCGGGGGAGGGCTTCGATGGCTACACCTTC
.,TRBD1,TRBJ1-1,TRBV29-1,CSVERLGQFTEAFF,TGCAGCGTTGAAAGGTTGGGACAGTTCACTGAAGCTTTCTTT
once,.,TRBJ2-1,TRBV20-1,CSASGSYNEQFF,TGCAGTGCCAGTGGCTCCTACAATGAGCAGTTCTTC
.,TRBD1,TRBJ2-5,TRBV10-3,CAISGGTGQETQYF,TGTGCCATCAGTGGTGGGACAGGTCAAGAGACCCAGTACTTC
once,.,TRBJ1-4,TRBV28,CASSPRTHSTNEKLFF,TGTGCCAGCAGTCCCCGGACACATTCAACTAATGAAAAACTGTTTTTT
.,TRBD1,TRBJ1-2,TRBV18,CASSPAGGGYGYTF,TGTGCCAGCTCACCCGCAGGGGGCGGCTATGGCTACACCTTC
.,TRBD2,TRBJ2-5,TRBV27,CASSWLAGRARETQYF,TGTGCCAGCAGTTGGCTAGCGGGCCGAGCTAGGGAGACCCAGTACTTC
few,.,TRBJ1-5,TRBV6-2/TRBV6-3,CASSYYQGTNQPQHF,TGTGCCAGCAGTTACTATCAGGGGACTAATCAGCCCCAGCATTTT
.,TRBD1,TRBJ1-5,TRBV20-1,CSVGTAHSNQPQHF,TGCAGCGTAGGGACAGCCCATAGCAATCAGCCCCAGCATTTT
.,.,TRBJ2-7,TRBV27,CASSGTGVGFEQYF,TGTGCCAGCAGTGGGACCGGGGTGGGATTCGAGCAGTACTTC
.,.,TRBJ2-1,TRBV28,CASTHGTPNNEQFF,TGTGCCAGCACCCACGGAACTCCAAACAATGAGCAGTTCTTC
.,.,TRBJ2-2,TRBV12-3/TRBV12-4,CASSFRTLNTGELFF,TGTGCCAGCAGTTTTAGGACTTTGAACACCGGGGAGCTGTTTTTT
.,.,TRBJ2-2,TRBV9,CASSAPRGSGEPNTGELFF,TGTGCCAGCAGCGCCCCCCGTGGGAGCGGAGAACCGAACACCGGGGAGCTGTTTTTT
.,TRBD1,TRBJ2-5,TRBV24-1,CATSGTGTGIALETQYF,TGTGCCACCAGTGGTACCGGGACAGGTATTGCTTTGGAGACCCAGTACTTC
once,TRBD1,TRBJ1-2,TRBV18,CASSPDRVHGYTF,TGTGCCAGCTCACCAGACAGGGTGCACGGCTACACCTTC
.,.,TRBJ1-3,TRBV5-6,CASSSPGISGNTIYF,TGTGCCAGCAGCTCCCCGGGGATCTCTGGAAACACCATATATTTT
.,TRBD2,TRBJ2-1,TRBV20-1,CSSATSGSYNEQFF,TGCAGTTCGGCGACTAGCGGCTCCTACAATGAGCAGTTCTTC
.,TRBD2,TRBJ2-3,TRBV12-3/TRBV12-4,CASSLTSGRAPHTDTQYF,TGTGCCAGCAGTCTGACTAGCGGGAGGGCCCCCCACACAGATACGCAGTATTTT
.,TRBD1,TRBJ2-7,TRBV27,CASSLARDSNEQYF,TGTGCCAGCAGTTTGGCTCGGGACAGTAACGAGCAGTACTTC
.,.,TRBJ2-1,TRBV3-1,CASSPGLPSYNEQFF,TGTGCCAGCAGCCCCGGCCTTCCTTCCTACAATGAGCAGTTCTTC
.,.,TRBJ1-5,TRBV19,CASSIEARAHNQPQHF,TGTGCCAGTAGTATTGAGGCCAGGGCCCACAATCAGCCCCAGCATTTT
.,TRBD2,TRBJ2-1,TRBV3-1,CASSQDLLAIYNEQFF,TGTGCCAGCAGCCAAGATCTACTAGCGATCTACAATGAGCAGTTCTTC
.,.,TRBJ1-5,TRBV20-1,CSARRGPSLGNQPQHF,TGCAGTGCTAGACGGGGGCCCTCCCTTGGCAATCAGCCCCAGCATTTT
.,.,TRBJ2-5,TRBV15,CATSPRRDRVKTQYF,TGTGCCACCAGCCCCCGCAGGGATAGAGTGAAGACCCAGTACTTC
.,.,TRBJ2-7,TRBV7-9,CASSLDLNSYEQYF,TGTGCCAGCAGCTTAGATCTAAATTCCTACGAGCAGTACTTC
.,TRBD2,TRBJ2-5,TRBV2,CASGGREGETQYF,TGTGCCAGCGGGGGGAGGGAAGGAGAGACCCAGTACTTC
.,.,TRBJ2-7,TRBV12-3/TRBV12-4,CASSPRSSFGEQYF,TGTGCCAGCAGTCCGCGGTCCTCCTTTGGCGAGCAGTACTTC
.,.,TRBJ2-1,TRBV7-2,CASSISGSSYNEQFF,TGTGCCAGCAGCATAAGCGGAAGCTCCTACAATGAGCAGTTCTTC
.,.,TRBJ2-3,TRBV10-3,CATRLGGLRIGDTQYF,TGTGCCACCCGTCTTGGCGGGCTTAGAATTGGGGATACGCAGTATTTT
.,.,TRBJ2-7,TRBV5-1,CASMLGRGVSYEQYF,TGCGCCAGCATGTTAGGCAGGGGTGTCTCCTACGAGCAGTACTTC
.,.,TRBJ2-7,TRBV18,CASATGHGPYEQYF,TGTGCCAGCGCAACCGGGCACGGACCCTACGAGCAGTACTTC
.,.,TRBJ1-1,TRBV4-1,CASSQTGRNTEAFF,TGCGCCAGCAGCCAAACAGGGAGGAACACTGAAGCTTTCTTT
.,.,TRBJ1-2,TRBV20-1,CSARDWDYGYTF,TGCAGTGCTAGGGATTGGGACTATGGCTACACCTTC
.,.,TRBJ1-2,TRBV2,CASSEGGIGRTGYTF,TGTGCCAGCTCTGAAGGGGGAATAGGGCGGACTGGCTACACCTTC
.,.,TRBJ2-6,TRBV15,CATSFGGSAGANVLTF,TGTGCCACCAGCTTTGGGGGTTCCGCTGGGGCCAACGTCCTGACTTTC
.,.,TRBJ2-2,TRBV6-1,CASDPSGRTGELFF,TGTGCCAGCGACCCCTCTGGGAGAACCGGGGAGCTGTTTTTT
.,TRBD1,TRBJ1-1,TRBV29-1,CSVESRDRGRRNTEAFF,TGCAGCGTTGAATCCCGGGACAGGGGGCGCAGGAACACTGAAGCTTTCTTT
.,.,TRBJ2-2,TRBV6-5,CASTRAPNTGELFF,TGTGCCAGCACCCGAGCCCCGAACACCGGGGAGCTGTTTTTT
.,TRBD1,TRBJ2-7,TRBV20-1,CSARGPHGTDYEQYF,TGCAGTGCTAGAGGCCCCCACGGGACAGACTACGAGCAGTACTTC
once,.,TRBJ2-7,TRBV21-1,CASSAGVRYEQYF,TGTGCCAGCAGCGCAGGAGTCCGCTACGAGCAGTACTTC